This T cell receptor (beta chain) was sequenced during a study of blood T cells in healthy people across ages. A J-beta primer mix and a sample-barcoded 5' primer were used in a second PCR of about 7 to 12 cycles. Via MiXCR, TCRdb re-called the 5' RACE reads, giving one row per CDR3 protein. In the table there are around 780,000 distinct CDR3 sequences, roughly 24% of which are singletons. A few counts support this clonotype. V shed 2 bases and J shed 5 bases, with 7 bases lying between them. Per the germline V gene, CDR1 is MNHNY and CDR2 is SVGAGI (reference sequence). The CDR3 covers 13 residues. These data are also associated with another study on T cells of mothers and their children.

The chain links TRBV6-6 to TRBJ2-1; maybe TRBD1 (5 bases). This receptor was identified in a boy between 10 and 17 years old in good health. Sequences were obtained from blood. CDR3 protein: CASSYPDNNEQFF. The CDR3 DNA reads as TGTGCCAGCAGTTACCCGGACAACAATGAGCAGTTCTTC.